This T cell receptor (beta chain) appears in the sequencing data of a study of early T cells in non-severe SARS-CoV-2 infection. Study background: Chains were unpaired, as sequencing was done on bulk RNA from unsorted whole blood.

V dropped 2 bases and J dropped 7 bases, with 9 bases sitting between them. The CDR3 loop spans 11 amino acids. Looked up from germline, CDR1 is GTSNPN and CDR2 is SVGIG (reference sequence). This clonotype was detected many times. Unique molecular identifier tags were affixed to discrete cDNA molecules. One entry per CDR3 protein, called by TCRdb with MiXCR from the 5' RACE reads. The sample includes fewer than 100,000 distinct CDR3 sequences, roughly 12% of them seen just once. This receptor was identified in an adult who was a healthcare worker with PCR-confirmed SARS-CoV-2 infection or an uninfected control (not recorded which). The chain combines TRBV30 with TRBJ2-7; the D gene is possibly TRBD1 (5 bases). Specimen: whole blood. For the CDR3, the DNA is TGTGCCTGGAGTCCAGGGTTTGAGCAGTACTTC. It yields the protein CAWSPGFEQYF. Drawing the rest from reference TRBV30 and TRBJ2-7, the complete variable domain is SQTIHQWPATLVQPVGSPLSLECTVEGTSNPNLYWYRQAAGRGLQLLFYSVGIGQISSEVPQNLSASRPQDRQFILSSKKLLLSDSGFYLCAWSPGFEQYFGPGTRLTVT.